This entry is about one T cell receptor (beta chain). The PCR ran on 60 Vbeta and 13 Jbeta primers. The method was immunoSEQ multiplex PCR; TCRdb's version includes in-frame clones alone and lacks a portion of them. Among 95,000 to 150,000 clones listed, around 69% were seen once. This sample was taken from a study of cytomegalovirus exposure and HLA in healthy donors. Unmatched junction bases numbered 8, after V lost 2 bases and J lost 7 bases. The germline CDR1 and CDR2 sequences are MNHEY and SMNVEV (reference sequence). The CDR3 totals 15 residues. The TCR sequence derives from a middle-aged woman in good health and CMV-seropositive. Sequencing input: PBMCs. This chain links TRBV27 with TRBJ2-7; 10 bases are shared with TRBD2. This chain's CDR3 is CASSLGAGGPREQYF. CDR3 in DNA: TGTGCCAGCAGTTTAGGAGCGGGAGGGCCTCGGGAGCAGTACTTC.